The T cell receptor beta chain under discussion was sequenced for a study of cytomegalovirus exposure and HLA in healthy donors. Healthy people donating bone marrow made up the donors. When sampled, the donors appeared nominally healthy, though they likely had unrecorded immune exposures. Germline V gene lookup returns CDR1 SQVTM and CDR2 ANQGSEA. The CDR3 loop spans 14 amino acids. The V gene lost 3 bases and the J gene lost 2 bases, with 12 bases spanning the gap. General study points: An assumption of roughly uniform sequencing depth across donors underlay the presence/absence analyses. Accurate prediction of most subjects' HLA-A and HLA-B alleles from TCR beta sequences was reported.

Primers for the PCR totalled 60 Vbeta and 13 Jbeta. This table comes from immunoSEQ multiplex PCR, and its TCRdb copy is limited to in-frame clones, with some not included. The sample has 90,000 to 110,000 clones, roughly three quarters seen once. With regard to this clone: Its antigen is unknown.

This rearrangement joins TRBV29-1 to TRBJ2-3; D is unclear. The specimen was PBMCs. The receptor was derived from a man aged 40-49 years in good health and CMV-seronegative. This CDR3 is CSVDSGGHTDTQYF. The DNA for the CDR3 is TGCAGCGTTGACTCAGGTGGCCACACAGATACGCAGTATTTT.